Following are 25 T cell receptor beta chains from one sample sequenced in a study of T cells in Graves' hyperthyroidism and ophthalmopathy. From RNA transcripts, TCR beta CDR3 regions were amplified. HTBI primers were the set used in a first-round RT-PCR of the TCR CDR3. Each CDR3 protein gets one entry after TCRdb re-called the multiplex PCR reads with MiXCR. This table holds 500,000 to 600,000 distinct CDR3 sequences, 46% found once. Sequencing used peripheral blood or thyroid tissue (not recorded which). Receptor source: an adult woman with Graves' disease, either hyperthyroidism or ophthalmopathy (not recorded which).

This clonotype was detected many times. The chain employs TRBV24-1 and TRBJ2-2; 9 bases are shared with TRBD1. This CDR3 has 16 residues. Germline V gives CDR1 KGHDR, CDR2 SFDVKD. V was clipped by 4 bases and J by 3 bases; unmatched bases: 5. As DNA, the CDR3 is TGTGCCACCAGTGACAGCCGGACAGGGGACACCGGGGAGCTGTTTTTT. As protein: CATSDSRTGDTGELFF.

This clonotype was counted many times. This chain joins TRBV7-3 and TRBJ2-7; TRBD2 is a possible D gene (5 bases). The V and J ends lost 2 bases and 2 bases respectively, with 13 bases between them. The germline CDR1 and CDR2 sequences are SGHTA and FQGTGA. CDR3 length: 15 amino acids. The CDR3 region has the DNA TGTGCCAGCAGCTTAGGAGGCGGACTCCCCTACGAGCAGTACTTC. This translates into CASSLGGGLPYEQYF.

For this clonotype: The junction departs from the called germline gene at one end, perhaps through a read error. The chain combines TRBV5-1 with TRBJ2-5; perhaps TRBD1 as D (6 bases). Germline values: CDR1 SGHRS, CDR2 YFSETQ. This CDR3 has 14 residues. DNA of the CDR3: TGCGTCAGCAGCTTCCAGACAGGCCCGGGGACCCAGTACTTC. Protein product: CVSSFQTGPGTQYF.

The table lists this clonotype with a few counts. The chain has TRBV11-2 and TRBJ1-6; tentatively, D is TRBD1 (6 bases). In germline, CDR1 is SGHAT, CDR2 FQNNGV. The V and J ends lost 6 bases and 2 bases respectively, with 14 bases between them. The CDR3 spans 16 residues. CDR3 protein: CASRGAGATYNSPLHF. The CDR3 DNA reads TGTGCCAGCAGGGGGGCAGGGGCGACCTATAATTCACCCCTCCACTTT.

The V and J genes are TRBV2 and TRBJ2-6, with 7 bases that match TRBD1. Germline CDR1 and CDR2: SNHLY and FYNNEI. This CDR3 is built from 17 residues. The V segment lost 6 bases and the J segment 0 bases; nucleotides outside the gene matches: 8. CDR3 sequence reads: CASSLTGTTSGANVLTF. DNA of the CDR3: TGTGCCAGCAGCTTGACAGGGACCACCTCTGGGGCCAACGTCCTGACTTTC.

The genes are TRBV20-1 and TRBJ2-5; TRBD1 agrees at 8 bases. Germline CDR1 and CDR2: DFQATT and SNEGSKA (reference sequence). After removal of 6 bases from V and 5 bases from J, the junction contained 11 bases not matched to a gene. The CDR3 has 14 amino acids. In DNA, the CDR3 is TGCAGTGCCCTACCTCGGACAGGGCAGGAGACCCAGTACTTC. It yields the protein CSALPRTGQETQYF.

Concerning this clonotype: At one of its ends the junction is not consistent with the germline gene, which may arise from a read error. The chain combines TRBV9 with TRBJ1-6, with D hard to call. This CDR3 has 13 amino acids. Looked up from germline, CDR1 is SGDLS and CDR2 is YYNGEE. The CDR3: CASSLVEKEPLHF. DNA of the CDR3: TGCGCCAGCAGCTTGGTTGAAAAGGAACCCCTCCACTTT.

Worth noting for this clonotype: This clone may be a read error of a much larger clone one base away. The gene calls are TRBV25-1 and TRBJ1-6; TRBD1 is a possible D gene (5 bases). V was trimmed by 11 bases and J by 8 bases, leaving 16 bases between them. CDR1 MGHDK and CDR2 SYGVNS come from the germline V gene. The CDR3 length is 13 residues. DNA of the CDR3: TGTGCCTGGAGTGTACTAGGGGATTCACCCCTCCACTTT. It translates to CAWSVLGDSPLHF.

This clonotype was counted a few times. This chain uses TRBV6-2 or TRBV6-3 with TRBJ1-1; D remains ambiguous. The V end lost 6 bases, the J end lost 5 bases, and 16 bases lay between the germline ends. The CDR3 is 14 residues long. Per the germline V gene, CDR1 is MNHEY and CDR2 is SVGEGT. Here the CDR3 DNA reads TGTGCCAGCAGCCCCACGGGGAGGGTGACTGAAGCTTTCTTT. Protein: CASSPTGRVTEAFF.

As for this clonotype: Since a much larger clone is just one base distant, this may be a read error. V usage is TRBV20-1 and J usage is TRBJ1-6; D unclear. V lost 0 bases and J 10 bases, leaving 16 bases between the germline ends. The CDR3 loop spans 15 amino acids. Germline V gene sequence: CDR1 DFQATT, CDR2 SNEGSKA (reference sequence). The CDR3 spells CSARESGVEVSPLHF. The CDR3 DNA sequence: TGCAGTGCTAGAGAGAGTGGGGTCGAAGTATCACCCCTCCACTTT.

The chain recombines TRBV6-5 with TRBJ1-3, with a weak D call TRBD1 (5 bases). Germline V lookup: CDR1 MNHEY, CDR2 SVGAGI. The CDR3 totals 15 residues. The V end was cut by 6 bases, the J end by 0 bases, with 12 bases between. As DNA, the CDR3 is TGTGCCAGCAGGCTGACAGTCTCCTCTGGAAACACCATATATTTT. Its translation is CASRLTVSSGNTIYF.

The rearrangement uses TRBV2 and TRBJ1-5; 7 bases align to TRBD1. Trimming took 5 bases from V and 3 from J; bases not matched to a gene: 7. The V gene's germline CDR1 is SNHLY and CDR2 FYNNEI. This CDR3 is built from 15 residues. CDR3 residues: CASSSGTALNQPQHF. CDR3 in DNA: TGTGCCAGCAGTTCCGGGACAGCGCTCAATCAGCCCCAGCATTTT.

This clonotype was seen a handful of times. The J gene is TRBJ1-6, the V gene TRBV20-1; tentatively, D is TRBD1 (5 bases). Germline values: CDR1 DFQATT, CDR2 SNEGSKA (reference sequence). V dropped 3 bases and J dropped 0 bases, with 15 bases sitting between them. The CDR3 is made up of 17 amino acids. CDR3 protein: CSARGVVGSSYNSPLHF. The CDR3 DNA is TGCAGTGCTAGGGGGGTAGTAGGGAGCTCCTATAATTCACCCCTCCACTTT.

This clonotype was recorded a few times. The chain recombines TRBV11-2 with TRBJ2-7; TRBD1 might be the D (6 bases). CDR1 and CDR2 from the germline V gene are SGHAT and FQNNGV. This CDR3 is 17 amino acids long. Trimming shortened V by 0 bases and J by 2 bases, and 17 bases separated the two germline ends. CDR3 sequence: CASSLDLLATGAYEQYF. CDR3 DNA: TGTGCCAGCAGCTTAGATCTCTTGGCGACAGGCGCCTACGAGCAGTACTTC.

Details on this clonotype: One end of the junction varies from germline; a read error may be responsible. The CDR3 reads CAVSLGYTRGRVEAFF. The DNA for the CDR3 is TGTGCCGTCAGTCTTGGGTATACCAGGGGACGGGTCGAAGCTTTCTTT. This chain links TRBV10-3 with TRBJ1-1; D possibly corresponds to TRBD1 (6 bases). Germline loops: CDR1 ENHRY, CDR2 SYGVKD. This CDR3 has 16 amino acids.

This clonotype was observed many times. The rearrangement joins TRBV6-1 to TRBJ1-2; no definite D call. Germline V gene lookup returns CDR1 MNHNS and CDR2 SASEGT. Trimming shortened V by 10 bases and J by 6 bases, and 21 bases separated the two germline ends. CDR3 size: 14 residues. CDR3 in amino acids: CATSNHGRGDGYTF. CDR3 DNA: TGTGCCACCTCCAACCATGGACGGGGAGATGGCTACACCTTC.

This clonotype was recorded only once. The V gene is TRBV29-1, the J gene TRBJ1-1; 11 bases match TRBD1. J gave up 6 bases and V 7 bases, and 7 bases lay outside the gene matches. This CDR3 is built from 13 residues. Germline values: CDR1 SQVTM, CDR2 ANQGSEA. DNA for the CDR3: TGCAGCGAATGGGACAGGGGGTTGTCTGAAGCTTTCTTT. This gives the protein CSEWDRGLSEAFF. The variable domain in full, with the rest retrieved from reference TRBV29-1 and TRBJ1-1, is SAVISQKPSRDICQRGTSLTIQCQVDSQVTMMFWYRQQPGQSLTLIATANQGSEATYESGFVIDKFPISRPNLTFSTLTVSNMSPEDSSIYLCSEWDRGLSEAFFGQGTRLTVV.

The genes are TRBV20-1 and TRBJ2-7; D gene ambiguous. This CDR3 contains 15 residues. V lost 1 base and J lost 0, with 13 bases in between. CDR1 and CDR2 (germline): DFQATT, SNEGSKA (reference sequence). CDR3 region: CSARGGSLSSYEQYF. Here the CDR3 DNA reads TGCAGTGCTAGAGGTGGTTCCCTGAGCTCCTACGAGCAGTACTTC.

This clonotype came up a few times. Germline and junction disagree at one end, which may indicate a read error. The chain links TRBV10-3 to TRBJ1-6, with D maybe TRBD1 (5 bases). The CDR3 covers 16 residues. Germline lookup yields CDR1 ENHRY and CDR2 SYGVKD. CDR3 sequence (DNA): TGTGCCAGCAGTTACTCTTCTCCGGCCACGAGGGGACCCCTCCACTTT. Its protein is CASSYSSPATRGPLHF.

The chain carries TRBV7-9 and TRBJ2-7; the match to TRBD2 covers 13 bases. In germline, CDR1 is SEHNR, CDR2 FQNEAQ (reference sequence). V was pared by 5 bases and J by 7 bases, with 14 bases of the junction left unmatched. The CDR3 has 17 amino acids. CDR3 bases: TGTGCCAGCAGCCAAGATGGGACTAGCGGGGCAAACAATGAGCAGTACTTC. Translation gives CASSQDGTSGANNEQYF.

This clonotype has at least ten counts. The genes are TRBV6-5 and TRBJ1-2; perhaps TRBD1 as D (5 bases). The CDR3 totals 14 residues. V was cut by 6 bases and J by 4 bases, with 15 bases left in between. The germline V gene encodes CDR1 MNHEY and CDR2 SVGAGI. The CDR3 sequence is CASSLQQAVYGYTF. The CDR3 bases are TGTGCCAGCAGCCTTCAACAGGCAGTCTATGGCTACACCTTC.

This clonotype has only a few counts. The chain employs TRBV2 and TRBJ1-6, with 9 bases matching TRBD1. This CDR3 region has 15 residues. Germline V gene lookup returns CDR1 SNHLY and CDR2 FYNNEI. Trimming at V came to 6 bases and at J to 5 bases, leaving 5 bases not matched to a gene. The CDR3 nucleotides are TGTGCCAGCAGCCAGACAGGGGGGGATAATTCACCCCTCCACTTT. This codes for CASSQTGGDNSPLHF.

The chain joins TRBV20-1 to TRBJ1-2, with D unresolved. The CDR3 covers 11 residues. Germline V gene lookup returns CDR1 DFQATT and CDR2 SNEGSKA (reference sequence). V lost 4 bases to trimming and J lost 2 bases, with 5 bases between them. Here the CDR3 reads CSAMANYGYTF. The CDR3 coding sequence is TGCAGTGCTATGGCGAACTATGGCTACACCTTC.

This clonotype has just one count. The rearrangement joins TRBV19 to TRBJ1-1; the D is unclear. The germline V and J ends were trimmed by 4 bases and 7 bases, with 7 bases remaining between them. CDR1 LNHDA and CDR2 SQIVND come from the germline V gene (reference sequence). The CDR3 covers 11 residues. The CDR3 spells CASSNFREAFF. As DNA, the CDR3 is TGTGCCAGTAGTAACTTCCGTGAAGCTTTCTTT.

The V call is TRBV6-5, the J call TRBJ2-7, with D possibly called TRBD1 or TRBD2 (5 bases each). From germline, CDR1 is MNHEY and CDR2 SVGAGI. V was clipped by 6 bases and J by 2 bases, with 11 bases between them. This CDR3 is built from 13 residues. CDR3 bases: TGTGCCAGCAGGCGGGCAGGGACCTACGAGCAGTACTTC. It encodes CASRRAGTYEQYF.